This paragraph reports one T cell receptor beta chain. J lost 1 base, V lost 5 bases, and 3 bases had no gene match. Germline CDR1 and CDR2: MDHEN and SYDVKM. This CDR3 contains 14 residues. This sample was included in a study of blood T cell repertoires in COVID-19. Assay used: immunoSEQ multiplex PCR; TCRdb lists only in-frame clones, some missing. The repertoire holds about 170,000 clones, with roughly 86% as singletons. What was sequenced was peripheral blood. This TCR came from a woman aged 80 or older with COVID-19, enrolled during active disease. The rearrangement uses TRBV28 and TRBJ1-1; 8 positions agree with TRBD1. CDR3 coding DNA: TGTGCCAGCAGTCCGGGACAGGCGAACACTGAAGCTTTCTTT. Amino acid sequence: CASSPGQANTEAFF.